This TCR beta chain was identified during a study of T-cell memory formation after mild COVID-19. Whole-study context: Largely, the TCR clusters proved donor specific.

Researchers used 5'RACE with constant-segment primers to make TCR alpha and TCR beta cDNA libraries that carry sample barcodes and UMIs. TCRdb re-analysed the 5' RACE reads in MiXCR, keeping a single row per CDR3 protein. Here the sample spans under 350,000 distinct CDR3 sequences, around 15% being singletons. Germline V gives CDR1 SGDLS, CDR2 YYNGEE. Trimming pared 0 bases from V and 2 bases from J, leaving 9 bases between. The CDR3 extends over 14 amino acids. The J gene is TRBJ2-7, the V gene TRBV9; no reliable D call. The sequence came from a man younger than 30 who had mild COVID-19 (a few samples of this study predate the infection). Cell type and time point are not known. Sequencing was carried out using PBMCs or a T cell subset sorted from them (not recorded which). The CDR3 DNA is TGTGCCAGCAGCGTAGGGAAGGCCCCCTACGAGCAGTACTTC. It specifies CASSVGKAPYEQYF.